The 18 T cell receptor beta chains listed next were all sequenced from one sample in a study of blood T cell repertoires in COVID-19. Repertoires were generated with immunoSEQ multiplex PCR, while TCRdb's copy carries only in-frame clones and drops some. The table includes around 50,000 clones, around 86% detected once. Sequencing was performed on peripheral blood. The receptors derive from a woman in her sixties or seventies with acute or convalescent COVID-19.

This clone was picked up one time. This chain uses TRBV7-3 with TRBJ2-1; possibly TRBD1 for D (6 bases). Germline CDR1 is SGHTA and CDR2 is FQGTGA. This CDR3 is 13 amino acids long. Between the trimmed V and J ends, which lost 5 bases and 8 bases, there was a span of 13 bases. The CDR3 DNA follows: TGTGCCAGCAGCACCGGACAGTTGGATGAGCAGTTCTTC. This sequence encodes CASSTGQLDEQFF.

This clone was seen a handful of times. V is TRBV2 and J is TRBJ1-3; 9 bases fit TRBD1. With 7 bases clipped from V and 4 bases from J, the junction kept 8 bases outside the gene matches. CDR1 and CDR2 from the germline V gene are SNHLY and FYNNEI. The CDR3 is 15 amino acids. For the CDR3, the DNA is TGTGCCAGCACCCACCGGGACAGGGTGGGAAACACCATATATTTT. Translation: CASTHRDRVGNTIYF.

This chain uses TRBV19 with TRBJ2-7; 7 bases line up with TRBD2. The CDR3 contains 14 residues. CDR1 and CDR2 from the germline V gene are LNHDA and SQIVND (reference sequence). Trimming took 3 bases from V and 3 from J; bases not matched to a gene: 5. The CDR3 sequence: CASSIGGSGYEQYF. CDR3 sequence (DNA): TGTGCCAGTAGTATCGGCGGGAGCGGCTACGAGCAGTACTTC.

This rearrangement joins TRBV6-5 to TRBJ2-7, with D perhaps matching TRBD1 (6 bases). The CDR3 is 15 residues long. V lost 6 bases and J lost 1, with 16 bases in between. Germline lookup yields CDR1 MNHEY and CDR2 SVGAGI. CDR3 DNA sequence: TGTGCCAGCAGATTAAACAGGGATTATTCCTACGAGCAGTACTTC. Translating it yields CASRLNRDYSYEQYF.

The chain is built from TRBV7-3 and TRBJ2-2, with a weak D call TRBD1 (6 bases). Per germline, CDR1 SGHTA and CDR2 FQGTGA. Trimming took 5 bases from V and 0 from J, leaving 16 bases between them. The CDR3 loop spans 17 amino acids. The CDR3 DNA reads TGTGCCAGCAGCAAACAGGGTGCCCGATCGAACACCGGGGAGCTGTTTTTT. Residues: CASSKQGARSNTGELFF. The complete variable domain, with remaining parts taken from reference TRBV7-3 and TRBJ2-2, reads GAGVSQTPSNKVTEKGKYVELRCDPISGHTALYWYRQSLGQGPEFLIYFQGTGAADDSGLPNDRFFAVRPEGSVSTLKIQRTERGDSAVYLCASSKQGARSNTGELFFGEGSRLTVL.

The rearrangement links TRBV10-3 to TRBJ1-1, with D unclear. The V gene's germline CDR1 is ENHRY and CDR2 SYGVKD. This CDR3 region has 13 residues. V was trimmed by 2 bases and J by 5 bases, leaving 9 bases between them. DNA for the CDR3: TGTGCCATCAGTGAGGAGGGTACGACTGAAGCTTTCTTT. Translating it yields CAISEEGTTEAFF.

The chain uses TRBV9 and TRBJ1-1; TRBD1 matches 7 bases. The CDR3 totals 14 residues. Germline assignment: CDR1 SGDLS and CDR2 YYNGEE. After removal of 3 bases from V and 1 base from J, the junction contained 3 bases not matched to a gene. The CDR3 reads CASSARQGNTEAFF. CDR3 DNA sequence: TGTGCCAGCAGCGCCAGACAGGGGAACACTGAAGCTTTCTTT.

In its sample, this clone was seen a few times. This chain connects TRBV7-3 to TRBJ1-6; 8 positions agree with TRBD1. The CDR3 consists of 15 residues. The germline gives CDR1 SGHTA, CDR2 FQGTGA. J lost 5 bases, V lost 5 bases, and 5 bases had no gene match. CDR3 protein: CASSAQGANNSPLHF. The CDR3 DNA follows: TGTGCCAGCAGCGCTCAGGGGGCGAATAATTCACCCCTCCACTTT.

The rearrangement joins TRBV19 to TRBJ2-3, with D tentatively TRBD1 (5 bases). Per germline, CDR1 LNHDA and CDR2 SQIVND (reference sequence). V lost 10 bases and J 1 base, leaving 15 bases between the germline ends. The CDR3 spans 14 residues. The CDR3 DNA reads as TGTGCCACTTTGGGGCGTCCGGGCACAGATACGCAGTATTTT. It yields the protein CATLGRPGTDTQYF.

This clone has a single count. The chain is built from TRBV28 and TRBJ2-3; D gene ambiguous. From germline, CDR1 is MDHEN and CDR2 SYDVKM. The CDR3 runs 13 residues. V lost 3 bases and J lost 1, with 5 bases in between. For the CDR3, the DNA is TGTGCCAGCAGTTTCCCTCGCACAGATACGCAGTATTTT. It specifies CASSFPRTDTQYF.

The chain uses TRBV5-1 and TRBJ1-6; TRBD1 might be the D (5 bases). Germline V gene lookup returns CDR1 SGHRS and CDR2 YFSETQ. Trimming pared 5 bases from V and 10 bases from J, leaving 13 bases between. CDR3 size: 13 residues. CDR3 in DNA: TGCGCCAGCAGTAAGGGTCCAGGGTCACCCCTCCACTTT. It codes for CASSKGPGSPLHF. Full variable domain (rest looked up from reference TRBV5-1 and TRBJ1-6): KAGVTQTPRYLIKTRGQQVTLSCSPISGHRSVSWYQQTPGQGLQFLFEYFSETQRNKGNFPGRFSGRQFSNSRSEMNVSTLELGDSALYLCASSKGPGSPLHFGNGTRLTVT.

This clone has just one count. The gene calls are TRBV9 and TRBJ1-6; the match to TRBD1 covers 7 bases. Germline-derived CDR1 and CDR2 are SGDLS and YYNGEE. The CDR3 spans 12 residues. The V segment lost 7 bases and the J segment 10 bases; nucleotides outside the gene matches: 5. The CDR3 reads CASGQDGSPLHF. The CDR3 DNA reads TGTGCCAGCGGACAGGACGGCTCACCCCTCCACTTT.

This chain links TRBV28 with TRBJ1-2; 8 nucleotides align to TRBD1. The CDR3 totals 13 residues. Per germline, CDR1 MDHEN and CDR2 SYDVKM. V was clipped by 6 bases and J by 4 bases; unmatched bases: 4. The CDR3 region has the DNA TGTGCCAGCAGCGTCGGGACAGGCTATGGCTACACCTTC. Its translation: CASSVGTGYGYTF.

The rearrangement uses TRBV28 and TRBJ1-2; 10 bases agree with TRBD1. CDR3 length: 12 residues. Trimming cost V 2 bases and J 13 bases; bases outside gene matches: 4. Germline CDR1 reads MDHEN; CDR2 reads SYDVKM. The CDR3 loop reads CASSLRQGAPTF. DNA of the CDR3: TGTGCCAGCAGTTTACGACAGGGGGCCCCCACCTTC.

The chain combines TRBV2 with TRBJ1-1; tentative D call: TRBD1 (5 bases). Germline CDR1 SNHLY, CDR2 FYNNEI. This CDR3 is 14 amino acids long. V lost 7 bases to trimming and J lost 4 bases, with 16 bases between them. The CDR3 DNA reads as TGTGCCAGCATCGAAGACAGTGCGGCCACTGAAGCTTTCTTT. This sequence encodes CASIEDSAATEAFF.

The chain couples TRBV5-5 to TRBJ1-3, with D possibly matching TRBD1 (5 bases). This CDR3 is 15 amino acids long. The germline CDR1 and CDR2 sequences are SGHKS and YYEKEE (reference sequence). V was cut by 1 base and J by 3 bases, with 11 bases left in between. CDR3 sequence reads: CASSLLAGYGNTIYF. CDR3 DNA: TGTGCCAGCAGCTTGTTGGCAGGGTATGGAAACACCATATATTTT.

CDR3 in DNA: TGTGCCAGCAGACGACAGGGGGGGACCTACGAGCAGTACTTC. This encodes CASRRQGGTYEQYF. The gene calls are TRBV28 and TRBJ2-7, with 9 bases lining up with TRBD1. In germline, CDR1 is MDHEN, CDR2 SYDVKM. Trimming cost V 6 bases and J 2 bases; bases outside gene matches: 5. CDR3 length equals 14 residues.

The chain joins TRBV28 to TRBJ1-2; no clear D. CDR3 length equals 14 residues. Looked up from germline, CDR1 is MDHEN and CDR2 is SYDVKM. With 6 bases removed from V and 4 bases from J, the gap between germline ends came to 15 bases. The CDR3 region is CASREAGPIYGYTF. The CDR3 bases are TGTGCCAGCAGGGAGGCAGGCCCCATCTATGGCTACACCTTC.